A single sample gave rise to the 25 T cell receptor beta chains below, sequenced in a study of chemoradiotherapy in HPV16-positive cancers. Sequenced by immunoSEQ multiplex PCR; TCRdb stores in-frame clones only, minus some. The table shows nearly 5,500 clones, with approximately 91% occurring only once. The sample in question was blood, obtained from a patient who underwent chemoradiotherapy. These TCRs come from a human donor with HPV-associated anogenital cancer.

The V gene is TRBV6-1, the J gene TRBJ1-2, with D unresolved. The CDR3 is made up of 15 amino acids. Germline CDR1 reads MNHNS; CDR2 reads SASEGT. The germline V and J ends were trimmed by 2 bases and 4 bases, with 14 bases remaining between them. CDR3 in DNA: TGTGCCAGCAGTGAAATGGCCCCGGAAGGCTATGGCTACACCTTC. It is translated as CASSEMAPEGYGYTF.

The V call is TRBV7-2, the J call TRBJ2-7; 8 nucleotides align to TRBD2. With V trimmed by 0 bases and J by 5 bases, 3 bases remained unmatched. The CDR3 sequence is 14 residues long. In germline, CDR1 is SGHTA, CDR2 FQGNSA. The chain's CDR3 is CASSLASGNDEQYF. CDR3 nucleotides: TGTGCCAGCAGCTTAGCTAGCGGGAACGACGAGCAGTACTTC.

The CDR3 spells CASGSPGASSGNTIYF. CDR3 sequence (DNA): TGTGCTAGTGGCTCCCCAGGGGCTAGCTCTGGAAACACCATATATTTT. The rearrangement links TRBV12-5 to TRBJ1-3; tentatively, D is TRBD1 (6 bases). The CDR3 runs 16 residues. Germline assignment: CDR1 LGHNT and CDR2 FRNRAP. Trimming took off 6 bases at V and 0 bases at J, with 15 bases between the two ends.

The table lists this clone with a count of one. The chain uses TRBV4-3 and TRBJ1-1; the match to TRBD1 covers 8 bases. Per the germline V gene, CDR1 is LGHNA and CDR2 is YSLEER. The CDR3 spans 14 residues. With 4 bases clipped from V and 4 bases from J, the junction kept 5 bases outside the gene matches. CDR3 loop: CASSLRGPSTEAFF. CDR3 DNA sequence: TGCGCCAGCAGCCTCAGGGGGCCCAGCACTGAAGCTTTCTTT.

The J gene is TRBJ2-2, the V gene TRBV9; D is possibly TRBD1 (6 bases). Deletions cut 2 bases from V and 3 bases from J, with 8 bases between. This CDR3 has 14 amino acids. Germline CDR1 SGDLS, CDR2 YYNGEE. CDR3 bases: TGTGCCAGCAGCGTTACAGGGTACACCGGGGAGCTGTTTTTT. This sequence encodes CASSVTGYTGELFF.

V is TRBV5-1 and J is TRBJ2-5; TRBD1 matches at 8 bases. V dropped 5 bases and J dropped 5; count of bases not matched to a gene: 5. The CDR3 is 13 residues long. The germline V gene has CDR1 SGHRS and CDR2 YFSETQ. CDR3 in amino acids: CASSSGGGETQYF. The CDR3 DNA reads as TGCGCCAGCAGTTCAGGGGGCGGGGAGACCCAGTACTTC.

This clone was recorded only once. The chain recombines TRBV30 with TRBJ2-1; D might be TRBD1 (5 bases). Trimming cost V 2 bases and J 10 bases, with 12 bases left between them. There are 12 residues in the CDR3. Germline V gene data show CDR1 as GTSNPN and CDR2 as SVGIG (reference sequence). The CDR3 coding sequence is TGTGCCTGGAGTCCGCAGGGCAGCGAGCAGTTCTTC. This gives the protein CAWSPQGSEQFF.

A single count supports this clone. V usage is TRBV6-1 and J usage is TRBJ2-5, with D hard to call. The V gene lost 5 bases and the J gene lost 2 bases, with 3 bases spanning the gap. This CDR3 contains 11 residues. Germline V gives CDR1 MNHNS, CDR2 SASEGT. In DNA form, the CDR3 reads TGTGCCAGCAGTCTGCAAGAGACCCAGTACTTC. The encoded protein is CASSLQETQYF.

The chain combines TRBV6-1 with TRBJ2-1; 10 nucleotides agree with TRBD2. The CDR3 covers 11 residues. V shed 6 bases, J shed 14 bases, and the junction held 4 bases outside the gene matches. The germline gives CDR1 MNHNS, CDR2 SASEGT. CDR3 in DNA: TGTGCCAGCAGACGCGGACTAGCGGAGTTCTTC. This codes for CASRRGLAEFF.

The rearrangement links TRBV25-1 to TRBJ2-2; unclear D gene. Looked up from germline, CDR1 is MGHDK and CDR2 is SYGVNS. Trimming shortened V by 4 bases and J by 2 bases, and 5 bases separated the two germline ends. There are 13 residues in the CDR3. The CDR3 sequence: CASSAQNTGELFF. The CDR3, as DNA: TGTGCCAGCAGTGCACAAAACACCGGGGAGCTGTTTTTT.

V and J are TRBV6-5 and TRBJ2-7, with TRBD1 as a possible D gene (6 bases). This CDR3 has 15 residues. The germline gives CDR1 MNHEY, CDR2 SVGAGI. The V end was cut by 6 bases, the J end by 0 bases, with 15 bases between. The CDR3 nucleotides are TGTGCCAGCAGGGACCGGGACATGAGCTCCTACGAGCAGTACTTC. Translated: CASRDRDMSSYEQYF.

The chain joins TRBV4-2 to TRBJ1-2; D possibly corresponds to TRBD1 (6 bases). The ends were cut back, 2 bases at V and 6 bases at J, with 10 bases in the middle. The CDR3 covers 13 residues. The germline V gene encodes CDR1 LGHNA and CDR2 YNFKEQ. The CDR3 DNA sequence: TGTGCCAGCAGCCAATCAGGGGCGGATGGCTACACCTTC. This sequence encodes CASSQSGADGYTF.

The CDR3 loop is CASSLEAIGNTIYF. The CDR3 DNA sequence: TGTGCCAGCAGCTTGGAGGCGATTGGAAACACCATATATTTT. The genes are TRBV5-4 and TRBJ1-3; D unclear. The CDR3 consists of 14 residues. CDR1 is SGHNT, CDR2 YYREEE, per germline (reference sequence). Trimming cost V 0 bases and J 3 bases, with 7 bases left between them.

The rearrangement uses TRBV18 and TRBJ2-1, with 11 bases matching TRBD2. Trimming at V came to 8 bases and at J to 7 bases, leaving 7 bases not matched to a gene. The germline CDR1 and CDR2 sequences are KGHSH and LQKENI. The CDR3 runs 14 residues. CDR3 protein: CASALAGGVNEQFF. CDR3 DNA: TGTGCCAGCGCCTTAGCGGGAGGGGTAAATGAGCAGTTCTTC.

In nucleotides, the CDR3 is TGTGCCAGCAGCTTGGCCGGGTCAGGGGAGAATCAGCCCCAGCATTTT. The encoded protein is CASSLAGSGENQPQHF. The chain combines TRBV5-4 with TRBJ1-5; possibly TRBD1 for D (6 bases). Trimming took off 0 bases at V and 4 bases at J, with 14 bases between the two ends. Germline V gene sequence: CDR1 SGHNT, CDR2 YYREEE (reference sequence). This CDR3 comprises 16 residues.

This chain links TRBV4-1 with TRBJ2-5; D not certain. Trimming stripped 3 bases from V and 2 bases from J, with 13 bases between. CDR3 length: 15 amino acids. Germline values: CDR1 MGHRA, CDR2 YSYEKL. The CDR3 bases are TGCGCCAGCAGCCAGGACCGGGCCCCACAAGAGACCCAGTACTTC. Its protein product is CASSQDRAPQETQYF.

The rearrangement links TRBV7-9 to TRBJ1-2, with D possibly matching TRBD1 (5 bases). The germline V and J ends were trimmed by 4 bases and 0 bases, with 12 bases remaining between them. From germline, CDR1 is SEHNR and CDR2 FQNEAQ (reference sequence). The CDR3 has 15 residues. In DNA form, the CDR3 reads TGTGCCAGCAGCTCCCGCCTGGGGCCTAACTATGGCTACACCTTC. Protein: CASSSRLGPNYGYTF.

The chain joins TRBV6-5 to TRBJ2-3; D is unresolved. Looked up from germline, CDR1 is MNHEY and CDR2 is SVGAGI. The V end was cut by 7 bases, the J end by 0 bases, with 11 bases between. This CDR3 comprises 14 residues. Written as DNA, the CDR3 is TGTGCCAGCAAAATGGGTCGGAGCACAGATACGCAGTATTTT. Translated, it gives CASKMGRSTDTQYF.

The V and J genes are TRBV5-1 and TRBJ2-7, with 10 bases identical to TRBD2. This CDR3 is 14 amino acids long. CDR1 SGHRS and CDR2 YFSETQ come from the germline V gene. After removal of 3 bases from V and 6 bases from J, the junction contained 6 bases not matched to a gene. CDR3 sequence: CASSSSGRASEQYF. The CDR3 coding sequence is TGCGCCAGCAGCTCGAGCGGGAGGGCTTCCGAGCAGTACTTC.

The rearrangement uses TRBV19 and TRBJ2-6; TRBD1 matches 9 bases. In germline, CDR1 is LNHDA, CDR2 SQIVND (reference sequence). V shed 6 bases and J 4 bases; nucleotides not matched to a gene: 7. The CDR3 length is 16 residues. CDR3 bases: TGTGCCAGTAGCCACTACAGGGGGCTAGGGGCCAACGTCCTGACTTTC. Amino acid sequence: CASSHYRGLGANVLTF.

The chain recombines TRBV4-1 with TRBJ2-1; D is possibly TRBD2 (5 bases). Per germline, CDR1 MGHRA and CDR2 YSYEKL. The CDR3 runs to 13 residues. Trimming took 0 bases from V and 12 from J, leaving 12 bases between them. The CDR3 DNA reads TGCGCCAGCAGCCAAGATGGAGGACTCGGGCAGTTCTTC. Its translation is CASSQDGGLGQFF.

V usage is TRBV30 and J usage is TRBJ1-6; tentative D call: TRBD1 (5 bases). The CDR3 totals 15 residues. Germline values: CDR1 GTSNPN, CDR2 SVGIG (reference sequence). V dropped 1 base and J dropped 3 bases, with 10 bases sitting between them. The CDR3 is CAWSDRGLYNSPLHF. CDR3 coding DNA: TGTGCCTGGAGTGATAGGGGCCTCTATAATTCACCCCTCCACTTT.

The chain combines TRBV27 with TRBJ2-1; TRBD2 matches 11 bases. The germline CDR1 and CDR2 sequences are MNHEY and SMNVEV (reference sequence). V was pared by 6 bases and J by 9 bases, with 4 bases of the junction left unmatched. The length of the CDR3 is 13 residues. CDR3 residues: CASSSSGGSEQFF. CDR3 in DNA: TGTGCCAGCAGCTCTAGCGGGGGGAGTGAGCAGTTCTTC.

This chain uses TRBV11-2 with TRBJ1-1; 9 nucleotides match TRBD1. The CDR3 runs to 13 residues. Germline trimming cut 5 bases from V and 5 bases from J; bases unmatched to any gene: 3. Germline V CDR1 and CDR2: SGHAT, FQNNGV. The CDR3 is CASSLDRGTEAFF. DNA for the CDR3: TGTGCCAGCAGCCTTGACAGGGGGACTGAAGCTTTCTTT.

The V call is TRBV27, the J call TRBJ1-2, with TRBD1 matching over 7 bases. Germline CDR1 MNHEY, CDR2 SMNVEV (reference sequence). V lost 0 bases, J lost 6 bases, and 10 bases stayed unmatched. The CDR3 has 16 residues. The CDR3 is CASSLSISAGGNGYTF. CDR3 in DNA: TGTGCCAGCAGTTTATCGATCTCGGCAGGGGGTAATGGCTACACCTTC.